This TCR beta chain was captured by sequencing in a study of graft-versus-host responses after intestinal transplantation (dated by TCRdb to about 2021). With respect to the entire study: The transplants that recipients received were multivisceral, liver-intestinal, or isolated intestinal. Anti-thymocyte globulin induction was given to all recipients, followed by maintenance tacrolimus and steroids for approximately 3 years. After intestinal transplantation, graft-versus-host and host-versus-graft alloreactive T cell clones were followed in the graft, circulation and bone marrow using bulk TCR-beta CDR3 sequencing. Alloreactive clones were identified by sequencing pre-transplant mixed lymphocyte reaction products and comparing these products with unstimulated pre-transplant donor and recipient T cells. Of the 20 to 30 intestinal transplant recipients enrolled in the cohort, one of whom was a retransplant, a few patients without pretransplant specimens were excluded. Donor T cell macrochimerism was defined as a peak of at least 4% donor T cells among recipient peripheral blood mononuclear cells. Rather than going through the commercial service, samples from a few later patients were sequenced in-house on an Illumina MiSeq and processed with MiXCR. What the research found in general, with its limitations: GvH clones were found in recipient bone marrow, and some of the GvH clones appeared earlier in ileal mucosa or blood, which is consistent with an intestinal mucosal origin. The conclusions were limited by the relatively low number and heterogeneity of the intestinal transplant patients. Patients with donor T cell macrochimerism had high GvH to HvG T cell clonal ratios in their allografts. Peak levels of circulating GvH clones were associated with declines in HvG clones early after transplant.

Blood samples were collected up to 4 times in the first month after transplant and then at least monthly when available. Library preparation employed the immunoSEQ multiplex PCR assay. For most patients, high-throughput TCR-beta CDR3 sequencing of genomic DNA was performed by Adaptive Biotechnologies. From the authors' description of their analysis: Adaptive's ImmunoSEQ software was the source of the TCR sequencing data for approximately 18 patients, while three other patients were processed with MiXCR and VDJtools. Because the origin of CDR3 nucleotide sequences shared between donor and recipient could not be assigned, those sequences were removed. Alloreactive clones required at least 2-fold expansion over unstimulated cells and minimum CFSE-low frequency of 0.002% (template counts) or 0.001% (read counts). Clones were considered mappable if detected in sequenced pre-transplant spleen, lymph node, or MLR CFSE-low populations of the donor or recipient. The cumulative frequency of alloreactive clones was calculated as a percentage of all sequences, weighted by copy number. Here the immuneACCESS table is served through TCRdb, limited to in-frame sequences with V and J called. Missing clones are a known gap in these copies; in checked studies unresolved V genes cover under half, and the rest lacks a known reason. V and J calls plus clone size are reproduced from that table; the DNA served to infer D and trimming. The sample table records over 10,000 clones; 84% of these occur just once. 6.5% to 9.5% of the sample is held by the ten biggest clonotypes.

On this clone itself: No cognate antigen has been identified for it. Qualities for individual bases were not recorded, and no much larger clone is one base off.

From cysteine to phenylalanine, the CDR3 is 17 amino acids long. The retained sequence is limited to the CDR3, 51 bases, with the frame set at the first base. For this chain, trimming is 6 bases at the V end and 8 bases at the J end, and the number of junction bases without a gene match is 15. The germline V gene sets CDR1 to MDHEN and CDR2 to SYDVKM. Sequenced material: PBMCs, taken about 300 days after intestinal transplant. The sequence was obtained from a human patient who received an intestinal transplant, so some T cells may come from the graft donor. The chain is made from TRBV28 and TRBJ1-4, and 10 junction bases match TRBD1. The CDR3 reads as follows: CASSPLPGQGRKEKLFF. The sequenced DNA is TGTGCCAGCAGCCCACTACCGGGACAGGGGAGGAAGGAAAAACTGTTTTTT. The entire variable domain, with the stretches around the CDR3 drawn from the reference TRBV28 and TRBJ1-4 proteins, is DVKVTQSSRYLVKRTGEKVFLECVQDMDHENMFWYRQDPGLGLRLIYFSYDVKMKEKGDIPEGYSVSREKKERFSLILESASTNQTSMYLCASSPLPGQGRKEKLFFGSGTQLSVL.